What follows are 3 T cell receptor beta chains derived from one specimen sequenced in a study of beta chain features in type 1 diabetes. Investigators reverse transcribed all isolated RNA, so they sequenced expressed TCRB transcripts. Produced via immunoSEQ multiplex PCR; TCRdb's table is partial and in-frame only. The sample contains approximately 170,000 clones, roughly 9% of which appear only once. The sequencing sample was made of central memory CD4+ T cells from blood. These receptors came from a woman aged 18-35 years in good health.

The V gene is TRBV7-3, the J gene TRBJ2-3, with 10 positions matching TRBD2. J was trimmed by 4 bases and V by 9 bases; bases with no gene match: 4. The CDR3 spans 13 residues. CDR1 is SGHTA and CDR2 is FQGTGA in the germline V gene. The CDR3 region has the DNA TGTGCCAGGAGCGGGGGGGGTCCAGATACGCAGTATTTT. Residues: CARSGGGPDTQYF.

The chain links TRBV27 to TRBJ2-7, with 8 positions matching TRBD1. Trimming took 5 bases from V and 3 from J; bases not matched to a gene: 3. CDR3 length: 13 residues. Germline assignment: CDR1 MNHEY and CDR2 SMNVEV (reference sequence). CDR3 coding DNA: TGTGCCAGCAGTCGAGACAGGGGCTACGAGCAGTACTTC. Translated: CASSRDRGYEQYF.

This clone was recorded a few times. The V and J genes are TRBV11-2 and TRBJ1-1; D is undetermined. This CDR3 is built from 17 residues. CDR1 is SGHAT and CDR2 is FQNNGV in the germline V gene. V was clipped by 0 bases and J by 4 bases, with 18 bases between them. The CDR3: CASSLDSGAGFGTEAFF. DNA for the CDR3: TGTGCCAGCAGCTTAGATTCTGGCGCGGGGTTCGGCACTGAAGCTTTCTTT. The full variable domain, in which reference TRBV11-2 and TRBJ1-1 provide the parts outside the CDR3, is EAGVAQSPRYKIIEKRQSVAFWCNPISGHATLYWYQQILGQGPKLLIQFQNNGVVDDSQLPKDRFSAERLKGVDSTLKIQPAKLEDSAVYLCASSLDSGAGFGTEAFFGQGTRLTVV.